This T cell receptor (beta chain) was obtained from a study of T cells expressing NK-cell markers. The overall study: Sorted CD3+CD56+NKG2C+, CD3+CD56+NKG2C- and CD3+CD56-NKG2C+ T-cell subsets were beta-chain profiled.

Regarding this clonotype: The antigen remains undetermined.

Study-level findings and limits: The study found dominant NKG2C+ clonotypes at roughly 1.0-8% of CD8+ T cells in about six donors. These clonotypes additionally ranked first within the CD3+CD56-NKG2C+ fraction of a few donors.

TCRdb reworked the 5' RACE reads into one entry per CDR3 protein, no DNA. Its table lists about 550,000 distinct CDR3 sequences. Per the germline V gene, CDR1 is MGHDK and CDR2 is SYGVNS. The CDR3 is 14 amino acids. The gene calls are TRBV25-1 and TRBJ2-7. Sequenced material: blood T cells: a sorted CD56 or NKG2C T cell subset, CD4+ or CD8+ T cells, or bulk PBMC T cells (not recorded which). The TCR originated in a man younger than 30 in good health. This chain's CDR3 is CASSDPPNSYEQYF.